This T cell receptor (beta chain) appears in the sequencing data of a study of blood T cells in healthy people across ages (dated by TCRdb to about 2015). Regarding the research as a whole: Template switching captured roughly one uniquely barcoded TCR beta cDNA molecule per two T cells in model experiments. The study measured age-related changes in TCR beta repertoire diversity using deep sequencing normalized with unique cDNA molecular identifiers. Four age groups were formed from the donors: young (average approximately 15 years), middle-aged (around 39), aged (around 68) and long-lived (roughly 88). To avoid experimental bias, donors of different ages were randomly spread across the sequencing lanes. The study analyzed two additional independent replicas of 1 million unique cDNA reads from the same blood draw for two donors, one aged 18 to 29 and one aged 80 or older.

Results the study describes overall, beyond this receptor: Since profiling was done on bulk unsorted PBMCs, naive and antigen-experienced compartments could not be conclusively compared. A strong correlation was found between observed TCR beta diversity and the percentage of naive T cells measured by flow cytometry. Compared with the aged group, more naive CD4+ T cells, fewer expanded clones and increased TCR diversity were shown by the long-lived group, suggesting age selection. Estimates of total diversity based on one million sequenced T cells were regarded as lower bounds and as underestimates. Because the CMV infection status of the donors was unknown, age-related changes in expanded clonotypes may potentially have been confounded. Observed TCR beta diversity per million T cells fell roughly linearly with age, and a significant reduction was already apparent by age about 36.

The donors were a few dozen Caucasian individuals from Russia, aged roughly 6 to 90 years, who were systemically healthy. About 9.1 milliliters of peripheral blood were collected from each donor into EDTA-treated Vacutainer tubes. Ficoll-Paque density-gradient centrifugation was used to isolate PBMCs, with at least 6.5 million per sample. Trizol reagent was used to extract total RNA from PBMCs, with at least 6 micrograms per sample. For every donor, an aliquot of PBMCs went through flow cytometry to measure the percentages of naive CD45RAhigh/CD27high T cells. The method was 5' RACE. The listed sequencing device is Illumina HiSeq 2500. A second about 7 to 11 cycle PCR used a sample-barcoded 5' primer and a J-beta primer mix. A unique molecular identifier was introduced onto each TCR beta cDNA molecule by a template-switch 5' adaptor carrying 12 random nucleotides. At least 2.5 million CDR3-containing paired-end reads were obtained from each sample. First-strand cDNA was synthesized from all RNA with the Mint cDNA synthesis kit, primed by a TRBC-specific oligonucleotide. All cDNA was treated with uracil-DNA glycosylase and then went through a first 18-cycle PCR with the universal primers M1SS and BC2_uni_R. As for how the authors treated the data: For normalization, 1 million high-quality reads were randomly selected from each sample, with every read carrying a distinct molecular identifier. Reads sharing molecular identifiers were discarded rather than binned into consensus sequences. MiTCR, with a Q25 quality threshold and the strictest error-elimination algorithm, was used for CDR3 identification, clonotype clustering and error correction. A nonparametric unseen species model using Euler transformation provided a lower-bound estimate of total TCR beta diversity. The public sequencing data were trimmed at Q25 with fastp and processed into clonotypes with MiXCR by TCRdb, which kept only in-frame beta chains. Every entry covers one CDR3 protein and lists the most common genes and DNA from its rows. TCRdb, not the authors, supplied the V and J calls. The sample data list about a million distinct CDR3 sequences, and around 54% of these were observed just once. The ten largest clones add up to over 20% of the sample.

On this clonotype itself: Its antigen is still unknown. Within one base of it there is no much larger clone, and no base qualities were kept.

CDR1 and CDR2 are drawn from the germline V gene: SQVTM, ANQGSEA. V drops 7 bases and J drops 11 bases, leaving 26 bases in between. The CDR3 has 14 amino acids, counting the end cysteine and phenylalanine. This entry keeps only the CDR3 DNA: 42 bases, framed from base 1. This chain is built from TRBV29-1 and TRBJ2-5; TRBD2 is a weak D gene call, 6 bases matching. This TCR came from a woman aged 60-75 years in good health. Sample: blood. The CDR3 protein sequence reads: CSAHPSGRRYEQYF. Here is the DNA: TGCAGCGCTCACCCGAGCGGGCGGCGATATGAGCAGTACTTC. The reference TRBV29-1 and TRBJ2-5 proteins fill in what lies around the CDR3, so the full variable domain reads SAVISQKPSRDICQRGTSLTIQCQVDSQVTMMFWYRQQPGQSLTLIATANQGSEATYESGFVIDKFPISRPNLTFSTLTVSNMSPEDSSIYLCSAHPSGRRYEQYFGPGTRLLVL.